This T cell receptor (beta chain) was identified during a study of blood T cell repertoires in COVID-19. Grouping used clinical history reported by participants in a survey and questionnaire. This CDR3 spans 14 amino acids. Germline V CDR1 and CDR2: SGHKS, YYEKEE (reference sequence). The V gene lost 4 bases and the J gene lost 3 bases, with 14 bases spanning the gap. Sequencing was performed with immunoSEQ multiplex PCR; in TCRdb, only in-frame clones are kept and a portion is missing. This table has under 200,000 clones, 81% appearing once. The chain links TRBV5-5 to TRBJ2-7; D is possibly TRBD1 (7 bases). This TCR was recovered from a woman in her 40s with acute COVID-19. Material: PBMCs or T cells enriched from blood (not recorded which). This chain's CDR3 is CASSRPGGYYEQYF. CDR3 coding DNA: TGTGCCAGCAGCCGGCCAGGGGGGTACTACGAGCAGTACTTC.